The clone carrying this T cell receptor (beta chain) was recorded once. After removal of 5 bases from V and 6 bases from J, the junction contained 3 bases not matched to a gene. Looked up from germline, CDR1 is GTSNPN and CDR2 is SVGIG (reference sequence). There are 13 residues in the CDR3. PCR was performed using 60 Vbeta and 13 Jbeta primers. Profiled with immunoSEQ multiplex PCR; TCRdb holds only in-frame clones, not every one. The profile covers 45,000 to 60,000 clones, with around 74% appearing a single time and 5.5% to 7% taken by the ten largest. This entry belongs to a study of cytomegalovirus exposure and HLA in healthy donors.

The source of this sequence is a man aged 25-45 years in good health and CMV-seronegative. The sequencing input was PBMCs. The chain recombines TRBV30 with TRBJ2-2; 10 nucleotides match TRBD2. The DNA of the CDR3 is TGTGCCTGGCAGCGGGGGGGGCCCGGGGAGCTGTTTTTT. Its protein product is CAWQRGGPGELFF.